Below are 20 T cell receptor beta chains sequenced from a single sample in a study of control samples from healthy donors and cancer patients. Using immunoSEQ multiplex PCR, the repertoire was profiled, and TCRdb retains in-frame clones only, with some absent. The sample shows 150,000 to 200,000 clones, about 91% of them seen only once. The sequenced material came from blood. The source is a woman in her twenties or thirties in good health.

The chain is built from TRBV10-3 and TRBJ2-5; either TRBD1 or TRBD2 may supply D (6 bases each). The germline CDR1 and CDR2 sequences are ENHRY and SYGVKD. V lost 7 bases and J lost 3, with 15 bases in between. This CDR3 has 14 residues. The CDR3: CAITGGGTKETQYF. The CDR3 DNA reads as TGTGCCATCACCGGAGGGGGGACAAAAGAGACCCAGTACTTC.

This chain connects TRBV10-3 to TRBJ1-2; no clear D gene. Germline CDR1 reads ENHRY; CDR2 reads SYGVKD. This CDR3 is 12 amino acids long. The germline V and J ends were trimmed by 3 bases and 3 bases, with 5 bases remaining between them. The CDR3 loop is CAISDQDYGYTF. The CDR3 DNA follows: TGTGCCATCAGTGACCAGGACTATGGCTACACCTTC.

The chain links TRBV19 to TRBJ1-4; D is uncertain. CDR3 length: 13 amino acids. V lost 5 bases and J lost 8, with 12 bases in between. Germline loops: CDR1 LNHDA, CDR2 SQIVND (reference sequence). The CDR3 DNA reads as TGTGCCAGTAGTCCCCTGGGCGGGGAAAAACTGTTTTTT. This sequence encodes CASSPLGGEKLFF. Looking up the rest from reference TRBV19 and TRBJ1-4 gives the full variable domain: DGGITQSPKYLFRKEGQNVTLSCEQNLNHDAMYWYRQDPGQGLRLIYYSQIVNDFQKGDIAEGYSVSREKKESFPLTVTSAQKNPTAFYLCASSPLGGEKLFFGSGTQLSVL.

As regards this clone: Germline and junction disagree at one end, which may indicate a read error. The V call is TRBV3-1 (or the pseudogene TRBV3-2), the J call TRBJ1-1, with no clear D. CDR1 LGHDT and CDR2 YNNKEL come from the germline V gene (reference sequence). This CDR3 region has 13 residues. The CDR3 protein is CASTQMFNTEAFF. The DNA for the CDR3 is TGTGCCAGCACCCAAATGTTTAACACTGAAGCTTTCTTT.

The V call is TRBV28, the J call TRBJ2-7; no reliable D call. Looked up from germline, CDR1 is MDHEN and CDR2 is SYDVKM. The CDR3 runs to 12 residues. Trimming removed 0 bases from V and 2 bases from J, with 2 bases in between. CDR3 in DNA: TGTGCCAGCAGTTTATGGGCCTACGAGCAGTACTTC. Protein sequence: CASSLWAYEQYF.

The V call is TRBV18, the J call TRBJ1-2; D perhaps matches TRBD1 (6 bases). This CDR3 region has 15 residues. V lost 6 bases to trimming and J lost 6 bases, with 20 bases between them. Germline CDR1 is KGHSH and CDR2 is LQKENI. The CDR3 is CASSYGGMEGDGYTF. CDR3 nucleotides: TGTGCCAGCTCCTATGGCGGGATGGAGGGGGATGGCTACACCTTC.

V usage is TRBV23-1 and J usage is TRBJ2-1; D unresolved. TRBV23-1 is annotated as an ORF whose role is uncertain. Trimming removed 6 bases from V and 2 bases from J, with 14 bases in between. The CDR3 is made up of 15 amino acids. The CDR3 region is CASRESSNPYNEQFF. The CDR3, as DNA: TGCGCCAGCAGAGAGTCTTCGAACCCCTACAATGAGCAGTTCTTC.

V is TRBV28 and J is TRBJ1-6, with 7 bases identical to TRBD1. J lost 8 bases, V lost 8 bases, and 18 bases had no gene match. CDR3 length equals 17 residues. Germline values: CDR1 MDHEN, CDR2 SYDVKM. The CDR3 here is CASSMTSFRGFYSPLHF. The DNA for the CDR3 is TGTGCCAGCTCCATGACCAGTTTCAGGGGGTTTTATTCACCCCTCCACTTT.

The chain recombines TRBV19 with TRBJ2-3, with 9 bases aligning to TRBD2. Unmatched junction bases numbered 17, after V lost 4 bases and J lost 3 bases. This CDR3 contains 19 residues. Germline V lookup: CDR1 LNHDA, CDR2 SQIVND (reference sequence). The CDR3 sequence: CASSTRSVAGGYSTDTQYF. The CDR3 DNA reads TGTGCCAGTAGTACCCGATCTGTGGCGGGGGGGTACTCGACAGATACGCAGTATTTT.

The CDR3 region is CASTTGTTTSTDTQYF. In DNA, the CDR3 is TGTGCCAGCACGACCGGGACCACCACTAGCACAGATACGCAGTATTTT. The chain is built from TRBV7-9 and TRBJ2-3; D tentatively reads TRBD1 or TRBD2 (5 bases each). The CDR3 has 16 residues. Germline values: CDR1 SEHNR, CDR2 FQNEAQ (reference sequence). With 7 bases removed from V and 0 bases from J, the gap between germline ends came to 17 bases.

The CDR3 reads CASGLGNEKLFF. CDR3 in DNA: TGTGCCAGCGGGTTAGGTAATGAAAAACTGTTTTTT. J is TRBJ1-4 and V is TRBV7-9; D call uncertain. Germline V lookup: CDR1 SEHNR, CDR2 FQNEAQ (reference sequence). V dropped 8 bases and J dropped 4 bases, with 8 bases sitting between them. The CDR3 covers 12 residues. The entire variable domain, with the rest obtained from reference TRBV7-9 and TRBJ1-4, is as follows: DTGVSQNPRHKITKRGQNVTFRCDPISEHNRLYWYRQTLGQGPEFLTYFQNEAQLEKSRLLSDRFSAERPKGSFSTLEIQRTEQGDSAMYLCASGLGNEKLFFGSGTQLSVL.

V gene TRBV9 combines with J gene TRBJ2-1; 10 bases line up with TRBD1. With V trimmed by 4 bases and J by 2 bases, 3 bases remained unmatched. Germline CDR1 reads SGDLS; CDR2 reads YYNGEE. This CDR3 comprises 15 residues. CDR3 in amino acids: CASSPGQGAYNEQFF. The CDR3 region has the DNA TGTGCCAGCAGCCCAGGACAGGGGGCCTACAATGAGCAGTTCTTC.

This clone was observed a single time. The chain has TRBV19 and TRBJ1-5; a possible D gene is TRBD1 (6 bases). V was shortened by 5 bases and J by 4 bases, with 12 bases between the two germline ends. Per germline, CDR1 LNHDA and CDR2 SQIVND (reference sequence). CDR3 length equals 14 residues. The CDR3 nucleotides read TGTGCCAGTAGTCGGGGGGGCGGAAATCAGCCCCAGCATTTT. It is translated as CASSRGGGNQPQHF. Variable domain in full (rest from reference TRBV19 and TRBJ1-5): DGGITQSPKYLFRKEGQNVTLSCEQNLNHDAMYWYRQDPGQGLRLIYYSQIVNDFQKGDIAEGYSVSREKKESFPLTVTSAQKNPTAFYLCASSRGGGNQPQHFGDGTRLSIL.

The J gene is TRBJ2-5, the V gene TRBV18; TRBD1 aligns across 10 bases. Trimming cost V 3 bases and J 4 bases; bases outside gene matches: 8. The germline CDR1 and CDR2 sequences are KGHSH and LQKENI. CDR3 length: 16 residues. CDR3 bases: TGTGCCAGCTCACCCCCGGGACAGGGGCTGGGAGAGACCCAGTACTTC. It encodes CASSPPGQGLGETQYF.

This chain links TRBV6-5 with TRBJ2-2, with D perhaps matching TRBD1 (6 bases). The CDR3 runs to 15 residues. Germline lookup yields CDR1 MNHEY and CDR2 SVGAGI. V lost 5 bases and J lost 2, with 12 bases in between. CDR3 nucleotides: TGTGCCAGCAGTAAGTGGGACACCAACACCGGGGAGCTGTTTTTT. Residues: CASSKWDTNTGELFF.

The rearrangement joins TRBV19 to TRBJ2-7; tentatively, D is TRBD2 (6 bases). V lost 1 base, J lost 6 bases, and 10 bases lay in between. Germline V gene sequence: CDR1 LNHDA, CDR2 SQIVND (reference sequence). The CDR3 length is 13 residues. The CDR3 sequence: CASSIAAGSEQYV. The DNA of the CDR3 is TGTGCCAGTAGTATAGCGGCGGGGTCCGAGCAGTACGTC.

The J gene is TRBJ2-5, the V gene TRBV9; a possible D gene is TRBD2 (6 bases). The CDR3 loop spans 15 amino acids. Germline loops: CDR1 SGDLS, CDR2 YYNGEE. Trimming removed 4 bases from V and 4 bases from J, with 17 bases in between. The CDR3 protein is CASSPSHGRGETQYF. The CDR3 nucleotides are TGTGCCAGCAGCCCCTCTCACGGGAGAGGAGAGACCCAGTACTTC.

The J gene is TRBJ2-3, the V gene TRBV3-1 (or the pseudogene TRBV3-2); TRBD2 matches 11 bases. The CDR3 is made up of 15 amino acids. The trim removed 4 bases at V and 9 bases at J, leaving 9 bases unmatched. Per the germline V gene, CDR1 is LGHDT and CDR2 is YNNKEL (reference sequence). The CDR3 here is CASSPGLAETLTQYF. In DNA form, the CDR3 reads TGTGCCAGCAGCCCGGGACTAGCGGAGACTCTCACGCAGTATTTT.

The chain is built from TRBV30 and TRBJ1-2; no definite D call. This CDR3 is built from 14 residues. V lost 1 base to trimming and J lost 4 bases, with 13 bases between them. Germline CDR1 GTSNPN, CDR2 SVGIG (reference sequence). Written as DNA, the CDR3 is TGTGCCTGGAGTGCGAGGGCCGTCACCTATGGCTACACCTTC. This sequence encodes CAWSARAVTYGYTF.

The chain is built from TRBV11-3 and TRBJ1-6; D call uncertain. This CDR3 comprises 14 residues. Looked up from germline, CDR1 is SGHNT and CDR2 is YENEEA. The germline V and J ends were trimmed by 3 bases and 10 bases, with 13 bases remaining between them. CDR3 nucleotides: TGTGCCAGCAGCTTCGGACCCCCGGGGTCACCCCTCCACTTT. Amino acid sequence: CASSFGPPGSPLHF.